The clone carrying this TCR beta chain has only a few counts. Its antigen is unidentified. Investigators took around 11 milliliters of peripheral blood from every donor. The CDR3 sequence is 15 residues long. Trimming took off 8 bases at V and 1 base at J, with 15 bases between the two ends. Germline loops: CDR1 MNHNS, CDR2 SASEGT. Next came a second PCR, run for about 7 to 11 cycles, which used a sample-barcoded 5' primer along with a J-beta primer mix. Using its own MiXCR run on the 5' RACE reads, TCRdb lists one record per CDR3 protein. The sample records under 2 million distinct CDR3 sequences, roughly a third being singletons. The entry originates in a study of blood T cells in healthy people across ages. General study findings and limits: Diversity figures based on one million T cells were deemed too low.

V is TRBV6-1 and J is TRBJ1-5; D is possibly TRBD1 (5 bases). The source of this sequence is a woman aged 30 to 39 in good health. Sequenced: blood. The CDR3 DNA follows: TGTGCCAGCCGACAGATGACAGAAAGCAATCAGCCCCAGCATTTT. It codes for CASRQMTESNQPQHF.